Sequencing of this T cell receptor beta chain was carried out in a study of blood T cell repertoires in COVID-19. Study in general: Collection of acute and convalescent COVID-19 samples took place in the United States, Italy and Spain. PBMCs, B-cell-depleted T cells, or T cells were the source of the cDNA or gDNA that made up the material.

The CDR3 runs to 14 residues. Germline trimming cut 6 bases from V and 3 bases from J; bases unmatched to any gene: 7. Per the germline V gene, CDR1 is SNHLY and CDR2 is FYNNEI. Authors' methods: Amplification with reference gene primers provided the estimates of nucleated cell counts. The repertoire was sequenced with immunoSEQ multiplex PCR; TCRdb's copy has only in-frame clones and lacks some. V and J calls plus clone size are reproduced from that table; the DNA served to infer D and trimming. The profile shows approximately 72,000 clones, about 90% of them singletons. Sequenced material: peripheral blood. The TCR was taken from a man in his sixties with acute or convalescent COVID-19. The gene calls are TRBV2 and TRBJ1-2; TRBD1 matches at 7 bases. CDR3 sequence reads: CASRIPGTDYGYTF. The CDR3 DNA sequence: TGTGCCAGCAGAATTCCCGGGACAGACTATGGCTACACCTTC.